This T cell receptor beta chain was identified in a study of CD8 T cells in Susac syndrome (dated by TCRdb to about 2019). At the level of the whole study: Of the Susac syndrome patients who were sequenced, roughly 8 were in clinical remission while more than five had clinically active disease. At the time of blood withdrawal, Susac syndrome patients were either therapy-naive, taking corticosteroids (with some also receiving IVIg), or on IVIg alone. Repertoire sequencing was used to test whether CD8+ T cell activation and differentiation in Susac syndrome was antigen driven. The research as a whole found: The number of individuals in the TCR sequencing and HLA analysis was acknowledged as relatively small. In the CD4+ T cell repertoire of Susac syndrome patients, clonal expansion was not detected.

Turning to this clonotype: It has no known antigen specificity. Qualities for individual bases were not recorded, and no much larger clone is one base off.

Measured from the cysteine to the phenylalanine, the CDR3 is 14 residues long. Just CDR3 DNA is preserved here, 42 bases in frame from base 1. The trim is 3 bases for V and 1 base for J, with a gap of 7 bases between the germline ends. Peripheral blood CD8+ and CD4+ T cells from healthy donors, Susac syndrome patients and multiple sclerosis patients were profiled by high-throughput TCR beta sequencing. Susac syndrome patients met recently defined diagnostic criteria for definite or probable disease. Bulk CD8+ and CD4+ T cells were purified magnetically by negative isolation, whereas CD8+ TEMRA cells were enriched by FACS. Blood was collected in EDTA tubes and processed within 24 hours, with PBMCs isolated through density gradient centrifugation. PBMCs intended for TCR sequencing were cryopreserved in liquid nitrogen and were subsequently thawed in a 37 degrees C water bath. The sorted or isolated CD4+, CD8+ and CD8+ TEMRA cells reached a purity of at least 90%.

RNA was extracted using the RNeasy kit, and roughly 0.5 to 1 ug of the RNA was reverse transcribed with random hexamers. TCR beta CDR3 regions were amplified with the immunoSEQ multiplex PCR assay covering 54 Vbeta and 13 Jbeta segments. PCR amplification bias was corrected by using a synthetic template baseline for primer optimization and computational correction. In the paper's pipeline: Reads were assigned to V, D and J genes according to IMGT and analyzed in immunoSEQ Analyzer, with only productive sequences retained. To calculate clonality, Shannon entropy was normalized by log2 of the number of productive unique sequences and then subtracted from one. Public and private clones were assessed among the 100 most prevalent clones of each patient and control. Clones were defined as Susac-specific if absent from the healthy and MS cohorts, from 900 to 1,200 published viral clones and from other ImmuneACCESS disease sequences. The public reads were reanalyzed by TCRdb: fastp trimming at Q25, MiXCR alignment, in-frame beta chains only. Rows are combined by CDR3 protein, so each entry shows the most common genes and DNA. These V and J calls originate from TCRdb's pipeline instead of the authors' own analysis. In all, the sample holds under 200,000 distinct CDR3 sequences, and about 91% of those were seen once. The ten largest clonotypes hold around 0.1% of the sample.

The sample was CD4+ T cells from PBMCs. This chain joins TRBV12-3 or TRBV12-4 to TRBJ1-3; the D gene is unclear. This TCR was sampled from a human donor with Susac syndrome. This receptor carries the CDR3 CASSLRESGNTIYF. In nucleotides, the sequence is TGTGCCAGCAGTTTGAGGGAATCTGGAAACACCATATATTTT.